The 25 T cell receptor beta chains below all came from one sample that was sequenced in a study of CD8+CD57+ T cells in acquired aplastic anemia. Profiling of TCR beta VDJ combinations and CDR3 sequences used genomic DNA as template. TCRdb reanalysed the reads using MiXCR and keeps one entry per CDR3 protein. Of approximately 170,000 distinct CDR3 sequences listed, less than 60% are singletons. Before being chosen for sequencing, patients had shown CD8+CD57+ cell expansion by flow cytometry. The sequenced material came from sorted CD4+, CD8+, or CD8+CD57+ T cells (not recorded which) from PBMCs. The receptors come from a human donor with aplastic anemia.

This chain uses TRBV7-9 with TRBJ2-7; 9 nucleotides agree with TRBD1. CDR3 length equals 15 residues. Germline CDR1 reads SEHNR; CDR2 reads FQNEAQ (reference sequence). The ends lost 5 bases at V and 1 base at J; junction bases unmatched: 6. CDR3 protein: CASSPGQGISYEQYF. The CDR3 DNA follows: TGTGCCAGCAGCCCAGGACAGGGGATATCCTACGAGCAGTACTTC.

This clonotype was picked up one time. The chain recombines TRBV5-1 with TRBJ1-1; D might be TRBD1 (6 bases). The CDR3 contains 15 residues. V lost 0 bases, J lost 1 base, and 10 bases lay in between. CDR1 and CDR2 (germline): SGHRS, YFSETQ. CDR3 nucleotide sequence: TGCGCCAGCAGCTTGGAATGGACAGCGAACACTGAAGCTTTCTTT. Its translation is CASSLEWTANTEAFF.

The chain has TRBV7-2 and TRBJ1-4; TRBD1 aligns across 7 bases. Losses at the gene ends were 5 bases for V and 6 bases for J; bases not matched to a gene: 6. Germline V gives CDR1 SGHTA, CDR2 FQGNSA. CDR3 size: 14 residues. CDR3: CASSIGQGDEKLFF. CDR3 nucleotide sequence: TGTGCCAGCAGCATTGGGCAGGGGGATGAAAAACTGTTTTTT.

The V call is TRBV2, the J call TRBJ2-1; D is perhaps TRBD1 (6 bases). The CDR3 spans 13 residues. Germline loops: CDR1 SNHLY, CDR2 FYNNEI. Trimming took off 4 bases at V and 5 bases at J, with 9 bases between the two ends. CDR3 loop: CASSVEGDNEQFF. In DNA, the CDR3 is TGTGCCAGCAGTGTTGAGGGGGACAATGAGCAGTTCTTC.

The chain carries TRBV2 and TRBJ1-2; 9 nucleotides agree with TRBD1. The CDR3 length is 15 residues. Germline CDR1 SNHLY, CDR2 FYNNEI. The ends lost 4 bases at V and 2 bases at J; junction bases unmatched: 5. As DNA, the CDR3 is TGTGCCAGCAGTGCTCGGACAGGGGTGAACTATGGCTACACCTTC. This codes for CASSARTGVNYGYTF.

V usage is TRBV7-9 and J usage is TRBJ2-3; D remains ambiguous. The CDR3 is 12 residues long. The V gene lost 1 base and the J gene lost 4 bases, with 3 bases spanning the gap. CDR1 SEHNR and CDR2 FQNEAQ come from the germline V gene (reference sequence). The CDR3 spells CASSLEADTQYF. CDR3 sequence (DNA): TGTGCCAGCAGCTTAGAGGCAGATACGCAGTATTTT. Using reference TRBV7-9 and TRBJ2-3 for the parts outside the CDR3, the full variable domain is DTGVSQNPRHKITKRGQNVTFRCDPISEHNRLYWYRQTLGQGPEFLTYFQNEAQLEKSRLLSDRFSAERPKGSFSTLEIQRTEQGDSAMYLCASSLEADTQYFGPGTRLTVL.

This clonotype was seen at least ten times. This CDR3 is CASSPARSSSGANVLTF. The CDR3 region has the DNA TGCGCCAGCAGCCCAGCCCGATCGAGCTCTGGGGCCAACGTCCTGACTTTC. The rearrangement uses TRBV4-3 and TRBJ2-6; D is undetermined. The CDR3 runs 17 residues. V lost 4 bases and J 0 bases, leaving 13 bases between the germline ends. Germline loops: CDR1 LGHNA, CDR2 YSLEER.

The chain joins TRBV20-1 to TRBJ2-3, with D perhaps matching TRBD1 or TRBD2 (5 bases each). Germline loops: CDR1 DFQATT, CDR2 SNEGSKA (reference sequence). V lost 6 bases and J 8 bases, leaving 21 bases between the germline ends. The CDR3 totals 14 residues. CDR3 in DNA: TGCAGTGCGTTCGGGACCGTGCAGCAGGGTACGCAGTATTTT. It translates to CSAFGTVQQGTQYF.

The chain is built from TRBV9 and TRBJ2-7; tentative D call: TRBD1 (6 bases). Germline values: CDR1 SGDLS, CDR2 YYNGEE. The germline V and J ends were trimmed by 0 bases and 5 bases, with 15 bases remaining between them. CDR3 length: 15 amino acids. The CDR3 spells CASSVGQGITDEQYF. The CDR3 DNA reads TGTGCCAGCAGCGTAGGGCAGGGGATAACCGACGAGCAGTACTTC.

J is TRBJ2-2 and V is TRBV25-1, with D hard to call. The CDR3 consists of 14 residues. V shed 2 bases and J shed 4 bases, with 8 bases lying between them. From germline, CDR1 is MGHDK and CDR2 SYGVNS. Here the CDR3 DNA reads TGTGCCAGCAGTGAAGTGGCAGCCACCGGGGAGCTGTTTTTT. This codes for CASSEVAATGELFF.

V and J are TRBV7-9 and TRBJ1-6; 9 nucleotides line up with TRBD1. This CDR3 is built from 15 residues. Per the germline V gene, CDR1 is SEHNR and CDR2 is FQNEAQ (reference sequence). V lost 5 bases and J lost 10; bases outside the gene matches: 9. The CDR3 DNA reads TGTGCCAGCAGCCCGGGGACAGGGAATCGGTCACCCCTCCACTTT. Protein: CASSPGTGNRSPLHF.

V and J are TRBV20-1 and TRBJ1-5; D perhaps matches TRBD1 (6 bases). The CDR3 is 14 residues long. V lost 1 base, J lost 3 bases, and 10 bases lay in between. Germline CDR1 reads DFQATT; CDR2 reads SNEGSKA (reference sequence). The chain's CDR3 is CSARAQGDNQPQHF. CDR3 nucleotides: TGCAGTGCTAGAGCACAGGGCGACAATCAGCCCCAGCATTTT.

With respect to this clonotype: This could be a read error, since a much larger clone is one nucleotide away. The J gene is TRBJ2-2, the V gene TRBV19; 7 bases line up with TRBD1. Per the germline V gene, CDR1 is LNHDA and CDR2 is SQIVND (reference sequence). This CDR3 region has 15 residues. In DNA, the CDR3 is TGTGCCAGTAGTACCGGGACAGCGAACACCGGGAAGCTGTTTTTT. Its translation: CASSTGTANTGKLFF.

V usage is TRBV19 and J usage is TRBJ2-2; no clear D gene. CDR3 size: 13 residues. V was pared by 6 bases and J by 7 bases, with 12 bases between. Germline CDR1 LNHDA, CDR2 SQIVND (reference sequence). Here the CDR3 DNA reads TGTGCCAGTAGCCCTTCACGAGACGGGGAGCTGTTTTTT. Translation: CASSPSRDGELFF.

This clonotype was picked up many times. This chain uses TRBV12-3 or TRBV12-4 with TRBJ2-6; a possible D gene is TRBD1 (6 bases). V gave up 3 bases and J gave up 0 bases, with 9 bases separating them. CDR3 length: 16 residues. This chain's CDR3 is CASSLRQASGANVLTF. The CDR3 DNA reads TGTGCCAGCAGTTTGAGACAGGCCTCTGGGGCCAACGTCCTGACTTTC.

V and J are TRBV10-3 and TRBJ2-7, with D possibly being TRBD1 (6 bases). This CDR3 has 13 amino acids. The V gene lost 1 base and the J gene lost 4 bases, with 8 bases spanning the gap. In germline, CDR1 is ENHRY, CDR2 SYGVKD. The CDR3 protein is CAISEYRDYEQYF. DNA for the CDR3: TGTGCCATCAGTGAGTACAGGGATTACGAGCAGTACTTC.

The rearrangement links TRBV2 to TRBJ1-2, with 10 bases fitting TRBD1. The CDR3 has 16 amino acids. In germline, CDR1 is SNHLY, CDR2 FYNNEI. Losses at the gene ends were 3 bases for V and 4 bases for J; bases not matched to a gene: 8. The CDR3 sequence is CASSDGQGVGFYGYTF. The CDR3 coding sequence is TGTGCCAGCAGTGATGGACAGGGGGTAGGCTTCTATGGCTACACCTTC.

The table lists this clonotype with a few counts. The chain links TRBV10-1 to TRBJ1-6; D unresolved. Deletions cut 5 bases from V and 3 bases from J, with 8 bases between. Looked up from germline, CDR1 is WNHNN and CDR2 is SYGVQD (reference sequence). The CDR3 length is 14 residues. CDR3 in amino acids: CASSMEGYNSPLHF. The CDR3 DNA reads TGCGCCAGCAGTATGGAAGGCTATAATTCACCCCTCCACTTT.

Points on this clonotype: This may arise from a read error, as a much more abundant clone is one base away. The chain links TRBV6-5 to TRBJ1-2; D may be TRBD1 (6 bases). Germline-derived CDR1 and CDR2 are MNHEY and SVGAGI. Trimming took off 4 bases at V and 7 bases at J, with 13 bases between the two ends. The CDR3 consists of 13 residues. This CDR3 is CASSCYTGSGYTF. As DNA, the CDR3 is TGTGCCAGCAGTTGCTATACAGGGTCTGGCTACACCTTC.

This clonotype is termed medium-sized. The chain combines TRBV7-9 with TRBJ2-7; possible D gene TRBD2, 6 bases. Germline CDR1 reads SEHNR; CDR2 reads FQNEAQ (reference sequence). This CDR3 has 16 residues. V was pared by 4 bases and J by 0 bases, with 16 bases between. CDR3 nucleotide sequence: TGTGCCAGCAGCTCCCTTGGGGGGACGAGCTCCTACGAGCAGTACTTC. Its protein is CASSSLGGTSSYEQYF.

The J gene is TRBJ2-7, the V gene TRBV29-1, with a possible D match to TRBD1 (6 bases). The CDR3 runs 12 residues. V lost 4 bases to trimming and J lost 5 bases, with 12 bases between them. The germline V gene has CDR1 SQVTM and CDR2 ANQGSEA. CDR3 coding DNA: TGCAGCGTTGCAGGGGCAACGAACGAGCAGTACGTC. Its translation is CSVAGATNEQYV.

This clonotype was counted a few times. The V and J genes are TRBV15 and TRBJ2-3; no clear D. Germline V gene data show CDR1 as LNHNV and CDR2 as YYDKDF (reference sequence). V shed 1 base and J shed 4 bases, with 12 bases lying between them. The CDR3 is made up of 15 amino acids. CDR3 sequence reads: CATSRGVVGPDTQYF. DNA for the CDR3: TGTGCCACCAGCAGAGGCGTGGTTGGTCCAGATACGCAGTATTTT.

This rearrangement joins TRBV7-6 to TRBJ2-5; 7 bases line up with TRBD1. Germline V gene lookup returns CDR1 SGHVS and CDR2 FNYEAQ. V lost 8 bases to trimming and J lost 2 bases; unmatched junction nucleotides: 5. This CDR3 comprises 13 residues. Here the CDR3 reads CASSQGEQETQYF. Here the CDR3 DNA reads TGTGCCAGCTCCCAGGGGGAGCAAGAGACCCAGTACTTC.

The rearrangement joins TRBV10-3 to TRBJ1-5, with 10 bases that match TRBD1. The CDR3 length is 13 residues. Germline loops: CDR1 ENHRY, CDR2 SYGVKD. With V trimmed by 5 bases and J by 8 bases, 3 bases remained unmatched. This CDR3 reads CAISPGTGEPQHF. The CDR3 DNA is TGTGCCATCAGTCCCGGGACAGGGGAGCCCCAGCATTTT.

As to this clonotype: A read error may explain this, as a much larger clone is one base away. This chain links TRBV7-2 with TRBJ2-2; 7 nucleotides match TRBD1. Germline V gene sequence: CDR1 SGHTA, CDR2 FQGNSA. Trimming removed 0 bases from V and 6 bases from J; junction bases left unmatched: 7. The CDR3 has 16 residues. CDR3 protein: CASSLAGTESAGELFF. CDR3 coding DNA: TGTGCCAGCAGCTTAGCGGGGACAGAGTCTGCCGGGGAGCTGTTTTTT.